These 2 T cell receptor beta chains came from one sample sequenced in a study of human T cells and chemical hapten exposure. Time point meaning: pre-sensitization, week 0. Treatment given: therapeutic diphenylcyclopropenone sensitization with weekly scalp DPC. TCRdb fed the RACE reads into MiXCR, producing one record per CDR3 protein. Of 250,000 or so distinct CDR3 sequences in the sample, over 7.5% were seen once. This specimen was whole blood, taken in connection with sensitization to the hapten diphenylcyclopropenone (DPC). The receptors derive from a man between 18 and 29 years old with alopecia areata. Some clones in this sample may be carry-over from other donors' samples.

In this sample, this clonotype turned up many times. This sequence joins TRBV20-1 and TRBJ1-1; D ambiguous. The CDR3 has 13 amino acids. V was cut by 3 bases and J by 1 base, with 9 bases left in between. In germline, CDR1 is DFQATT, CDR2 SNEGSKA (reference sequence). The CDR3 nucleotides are TGCAGTGCTAGTTCCGTGGGGAACACTGAAGCTTTCTTT. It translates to CSASSVGNTEAFF.

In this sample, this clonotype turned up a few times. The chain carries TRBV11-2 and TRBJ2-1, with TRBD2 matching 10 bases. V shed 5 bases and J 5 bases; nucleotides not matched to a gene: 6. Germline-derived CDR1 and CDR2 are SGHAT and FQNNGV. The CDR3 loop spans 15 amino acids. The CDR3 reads CASSPKRGGNNEQFF. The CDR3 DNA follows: TGTGCCAGCAGCCCGAAGCGGGGGGGCAACAATGAGCAGTTCTTC.